This TCR beta chain derives from a study of post-analysis software for immune sequencing data. Study in general: Included courses were relapsing-remitting and secondary progressive multiple sclerosis; progressive-relapsing multiple sclerosis was also included.

Every TCR beta cDNA library bore unique molecular identifiers. cDNA molecules numbering about half a million came from roughly 1 to 10 million T cells. TCRdb recomputed calls from the PCR reads with MiXCR, one row per CDR3 protein. The table includes hundreds of thousands of distinct CDR3 sequences, roughly 27% detected once. Regarding the study as a whole: Roughly five TRBV segments appeared more often in patients than in controls, and TRBV5-6, TRBV5-1 and TRBV20-1 were among these. For normalized Chao1 diversity, multiple sclerosis patients scored significantly lower than controls did.

V lost 2 bases to trimming and J lost 2 bases; unmatched junction nucleotides: 6. Germline V gene data show CDR1 as MDHEN and CDR2 as SYDVKM. CDR3 length: 15 amino acids. This clonotype was recorded a few times. No antigen is known for it. This clonotype originated in a girl under 18 with multiple sclerosis. The gene calls are TRBV28 and TRBJ2-7; 7 nucleotides line up with TRBD1. The specimen was blood. The CDR3 sequence: CASSLGTVTPYEQYF. In nucleotides, the CDR3 is TGTGCCAGCAGTTTAGGGACAGTTACACCCTACGAGCAGTACTTC.